This paragraph covers one T cell receptor (beta chain) sequence. What it recognizes is unknown. Primers included in the PCR were 60 Vbeta and 13 Jbeta primers. Sequenced by immunoSEQ multiplex PCR; TCRdb stores in-frame clones only, minus some. This sample has around 190,000 clones, with approximately 79% found just once. The sample belongs to a study of cytomegalovirus exposure and HLA in healthy donors. Whole-study findings and limits: Later analysis indicated greater clonal expansion among HLA-associated TCR beta chains than among equally common other chains. As a later analysis showed, a missense DCLRE1C variant was linked to trimming of TCR beta V- and J-genes.

The CDR3 covers 16 residues. The ends were cut back, 2 bases at V and 3 bases at J, with 17 bases in the middle. Germline loops: CDR1 WSHSY, CDR2 SAAADI. This TCR derives from a woman aged 25 to 39 in good health and CMV-seropositive. The chain is built from TRBV10-2 and TRBJ2-7; possible D gene TRBD2, 5 bases. Sample: PBMCs. The CDR3 sequence is CASSEMGDTKNYEQYF. The CDR3 nucleotides read TGCGCCAGCAGTGAGATGGGAGACACAAAAAACTACGAGCAGTACTTC.